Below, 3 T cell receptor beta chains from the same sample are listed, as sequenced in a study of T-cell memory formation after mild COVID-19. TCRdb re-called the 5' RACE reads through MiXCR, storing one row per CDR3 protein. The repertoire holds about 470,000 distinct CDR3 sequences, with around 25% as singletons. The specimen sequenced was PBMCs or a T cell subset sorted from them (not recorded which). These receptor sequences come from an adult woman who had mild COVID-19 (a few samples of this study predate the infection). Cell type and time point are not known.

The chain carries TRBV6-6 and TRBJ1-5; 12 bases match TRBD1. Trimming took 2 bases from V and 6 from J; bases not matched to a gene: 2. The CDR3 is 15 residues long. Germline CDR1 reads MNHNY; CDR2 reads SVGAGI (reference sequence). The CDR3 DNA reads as TGTGCCAGCAGTTACCAGGGACAGGGGGCTCAGCCCCAGCATTTT. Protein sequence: CASSYQGQGAQPQHF.

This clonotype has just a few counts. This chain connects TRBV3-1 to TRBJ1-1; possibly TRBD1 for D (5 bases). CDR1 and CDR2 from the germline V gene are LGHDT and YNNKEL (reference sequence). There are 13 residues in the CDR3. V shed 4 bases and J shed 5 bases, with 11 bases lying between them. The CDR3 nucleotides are TGTGCCAGCAGCCCTCCCGGGGGAACTGAAGCTTTCTTT. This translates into CASSPPGGTEAFF.

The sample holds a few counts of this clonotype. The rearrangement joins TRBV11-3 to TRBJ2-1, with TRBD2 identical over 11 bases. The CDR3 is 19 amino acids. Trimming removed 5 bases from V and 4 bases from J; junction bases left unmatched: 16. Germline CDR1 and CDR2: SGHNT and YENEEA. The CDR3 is CASSVGDTTSGEIYNEQFF. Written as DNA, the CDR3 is TGTGCCAGCAGCGTCGGGGATACGACTAGCGGGGAAATATACAATGAGCAGTTCTTC.